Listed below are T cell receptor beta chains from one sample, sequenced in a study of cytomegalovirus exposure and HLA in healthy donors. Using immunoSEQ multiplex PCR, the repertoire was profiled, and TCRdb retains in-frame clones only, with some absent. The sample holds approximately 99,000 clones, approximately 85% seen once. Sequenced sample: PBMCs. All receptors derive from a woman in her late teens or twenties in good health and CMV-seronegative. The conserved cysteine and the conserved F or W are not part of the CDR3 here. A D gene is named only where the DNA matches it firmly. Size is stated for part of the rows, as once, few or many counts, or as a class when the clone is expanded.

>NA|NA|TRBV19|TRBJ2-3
ASSPPGDTQY
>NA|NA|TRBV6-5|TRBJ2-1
ASSYSIADEQF
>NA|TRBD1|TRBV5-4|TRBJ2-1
ASSGGTGFDEQF
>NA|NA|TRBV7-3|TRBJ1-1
ASSLGGDTEAF
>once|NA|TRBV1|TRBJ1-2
TSSPGGSLLYGYT
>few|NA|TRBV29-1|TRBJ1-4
SVAPSANEKLF
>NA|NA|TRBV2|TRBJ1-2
ASPPAVLPDGYT
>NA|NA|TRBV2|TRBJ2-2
ASSHRLPNTGELF
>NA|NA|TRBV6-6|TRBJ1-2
ASSYLTNGYGYT
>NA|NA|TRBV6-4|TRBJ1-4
ASSSRLATNEKLF
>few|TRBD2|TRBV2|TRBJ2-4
ASSEYPGTTKNIQY
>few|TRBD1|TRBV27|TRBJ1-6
ASSLGTGPLH
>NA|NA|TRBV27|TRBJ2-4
ASKAGGKNIQY
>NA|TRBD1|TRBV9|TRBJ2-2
ASSPGTGANTGELF